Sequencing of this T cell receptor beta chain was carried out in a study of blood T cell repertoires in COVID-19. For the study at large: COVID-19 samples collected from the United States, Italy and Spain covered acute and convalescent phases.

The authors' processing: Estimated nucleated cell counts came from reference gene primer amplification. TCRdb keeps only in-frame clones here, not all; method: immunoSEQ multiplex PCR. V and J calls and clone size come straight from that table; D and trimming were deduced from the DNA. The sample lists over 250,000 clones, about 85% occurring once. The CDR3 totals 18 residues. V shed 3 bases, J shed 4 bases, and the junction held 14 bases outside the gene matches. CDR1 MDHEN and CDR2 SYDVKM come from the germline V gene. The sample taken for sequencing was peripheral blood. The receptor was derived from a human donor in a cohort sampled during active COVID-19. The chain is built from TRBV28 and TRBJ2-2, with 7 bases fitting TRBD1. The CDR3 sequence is CASSFLGTGEWVTGELFF. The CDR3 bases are TGTGCCAGCAGTTTTTTAGGAACAGGGGAGTGGGTCACCGGGGAGCTGTTTTTT.